The 2 T cell receptor beta chains below come from one sample, sequenced in a study of blood T cells in healthy people across ages. A second PCR of roughly 7 to 11 cycles used a sample-barcoded 5' primer and a J-beta primer mix. TCRdb passed the 5' RACE reads through MiXCR, listing each CDR3 protein once. The sample includes about 500,000 distinct CDR3 sequences, around 24% of them seen just once. This sample also belongs to another study, concerning T cells of mothers and their children.

The specimen sequenced was blood. These receptors originate from a boy aged 10-17 years in good health.

The chain recombines TRBV9 with TRBJ1-1; D possibly corresponds to TRBD1 (5 bases). Germline CDR1 is SGDLS and CDR2 is YYNGEE. Trimming shortened V by 0 bases and J by 1 base, and 16 bases separated the two germline ends. This CDR3 has 17 residues. The DNA for the CDR3 is TGTGCCAGCAGCGTAGATATTCAAGGTGGGGCGAACACTGAAGCTTTCTTT. Translating it yields CASSVDIQGGANTEAFF.

For this clonotype: At one end the junction does not follow the germline gene, possibly because of a read error. This chain uses TRBV6-2 or TRBV6-3 with TRBJ2-7; D not resolved. CDR3 length: 13 amino acids. Germline CDR1 and CDR2: MNHEY and SVGEGT. The CDR3 region is CASSYQASYEQYF. CDR3 nucleotides: TGTGCCAGCAGTTACCAGGCCTCCTACGAGCAATACTTC.